Listed below are T cell receptor beta chains from one sample, sequenced in a study of cytomegalovirus exposure and HLA in healthy donors. The assay was immunoSEQ multiplex PCR, and TCRdb's table has in-frame clones only and misses some. This sample carries about 160,000 clones, roughly 80% of them seen once, and the ten largest clones take around 14%. Sequenced input: PBMCs. The receptors shown here come from a woman aged 50 to 65 in good health and CMV-seronegative. CDR3s include the opening cysteine and the closing phenylalanine or tryptophan. A D gene is named only where the DNA matches it firmly. Some rows mark clone size as missing; the rest say once, few, many or name a class of expanded clone.

V gene	clone size	D gene	J gene	CDR3 protein	CDR3 DNA
TRBV7-9	.	TRBD1	TRBJ1-2	CASSLGAGTEGYGYTF	TGTGCCAGCAGCCTAGGCGCCGGGACAGAGGGCTATGGCTACACCTTC
TRBV18	.	.	TRBJ1-4	CASSLNDEKLFF	TGTGCCAGCTCACTTAATGATGAAAAACTGTTTTTT
TRBV5-4	.	.	TRBJ2-1	CASSLFGSYNEQFF	TGTGCCAGCAGCTTATTCGGGAGCTACAATGAGCAGTTCTTC
TRBV27	.	.	TRBJ2-7	CASSLSKGYEQYF	TGTGCCAGCAGTTTATCGAAGGGGTACGAGCAGTACTTC
TRBV13	few	TRBD1	TRBJ1-6	CASSLPPRQGYNSPLHF	TGTGCCAGCAGCTTACCCCCCCGACAGGGTTATAATTCACCCCTCCACTTT
TRBV9	.	TRBD1	TRBJ1-3	CASSVGQGALGNTIYF	TGTGCCAGCAGCGTAGGACAGGGGGCACTTGGAAACACCATATATTTT
TRBV5-8	.	.	TRBJ1-2	CASRDLTGFSGYTF	TGTGCCAGCAGAGACCTCACAGGGTTCAGTGGCTACACCTTC
TRBV7-2	.	TRBD1	TRBJ1-3	CASSLRSTGEVNTIYF	TGTGCCAGCAGCTTAAGGTCGACAGGGGAAGTAAACACCATATATTTT
TRBV5-5	.	.	TRBJ1-1	CASSLGSREAFF	TGTGCCAGCAGCTTGGGATCCAGGGAAGCTTTCTTT
TRBV6-6	few	TRBD1	TRBJ1-3	CASSRRDRDPGNTIYF	TGTGCCAGCTCCCGCCGGGACAGGGATCCTGGGAACACCATATATTTT
TRBV16	.	TRBD1	TRBJ1-2	CASSSSGQGYGYTF	TGTGCCAGCAGCTCTTCTGGACAGGGGTATGGCTACACCTTC
TRBV18	.	TRBD1	TRBJ1-2	CASSPNGQDPGYTF	TGTGCCAGCTCACCCAACGGACAGGATCCCGGCTACACCTTC
TRBV7-7	.	TRBD1	TRBJ2-4	CASSVLPQGSGKNIQYF	TGTGCCAGCAGCGTACTCCCACAGGGGAGCGGCAAAAACATTCAGTACTTC
TRBV7-8	.	.	TRBJ1-5	CASSPSYGRNLGGNQPQHF	TGTGCCAGCAGCCCCTCTTACGGACGCAACCTCGGAGGGAATCAGCCCCAGCATTTT
TRBV10-1	few	.	TRBJ1-3	CASKSAGPGNTIYF	TGCGCCAGCAAATCGGCAGGGCCTGGAAACACCATATATTTT
TRBV2	.	TRBD2	TRBJ2-3	CASRGLAGDADTQYF	TGTGCCAGCAGGGGACTAGCGGGAGATGCAGATACGCAGTATTTT
TRBV5-6	.	.	TRBJ2-3	CASSLGGRGRDTQYF	TGTGCCAGCAGCTTGGGAGGCAGGGGGAGGGATACGCAGTATTTT
TRBV28	once	.	TRBJ2-5	CASSLSGDGAGETQYF	TGTGCCAGCAGTTTATCCGGCGACGGGGCGGGGGAGACCCAGTACTTC
TRBV6-5	.	.	TRBJ2-7	CASSYGADYEQYF	TGTGCCAGCAGTTACGGGGCAGACTACGAGCAGTACTTC
TRBV28	few	TRBD2	TRBJ2-2	CASSFGSSGRTGELFF	TGTGCCAGCAGTTTTGGTTCTAGCGGGAGAACCGGGGAGCTGTTTTTT
TRBV4-3	.	.	TRBJ1-1	CASSQRGRGDTEAFF	TGCGCCAGCAGCCAGAGGGGACGGGGGGACACTGAAGCTTTCTTT
TRBV23-1	many	.	TRBJ2-6	CASSPSEGSGANVLTF	TGCGCCAGCAGCCCCTCGGAGGGCTCTGGGGCCAACGTCCTGACTTTC
TRBV9	.	.	TRBJ2-7	CASSPRERNSYEQYF	TGTGCCAGCAGCCCACGGGAGCGAAACTCCTACGAGCAGTACTTC
TRBV7-9	.	.	TRBJ2-7	CSSSLATTNQQYF	TGTTCCAGCAGCTTAGCGACTACAAATCAGCAGTACTTC
TRBV5-1	.	TRBD1	TRBJ1-1	CASSIRRDRGYAEAFF	TGCGCCAGCAGCATAAGACGGGACAGGGGGTATGCTGAAGCTTTCTTT
TRBV7-3	.	TRBD2	TRBJ2-1	CASSPWGGTYNEQFF	TGTGCCAGCAGCCCTTGGGGGGGTACCTACAATGAGCAGTTCTTC